Each of the 5 T cell receptor beta chains below was sequenced from the same sample in a study of T cell responses to AZD1222 COVID-19 vaccine. The table came from immunoSEQ multiplex PCR; TCRdb's copy has only in-frame clones and leaves some out. The sample contains 80,000 to 100,000 clones, less than 90% of which appear only once. The sequenced sample was peripheral blood, obtained 28 days after the second AZD1222 dose. All receptors derive from an adult who received the AZD1222 COVID-19 vaccine.

This chain links TRBV6-5 with TRBJ1-4, with TRBD1 as a possible D gene (5 bases). CDR1 and CDR2 from the germline V gene are MNHEY and SVGAGI. The CDR3 extends over 14 amino acids. V was cut by 8 bases and J by 13 bases, with 23 bases left in between. The CDR3 nucleotides are TGTGCCAGCTTACTCGGGGAAACGGGGGGTGGACTGTTTTTT. The encoded protein is CASLLGETGGGLFF.

This clone has a single count. The chain links TRBV19 to TRBJ2-1; D uncertain. The CDR3 consists of 10 residues. Germline-derived CDR1 and CDR2 are LNHDA and SQIVND (reference sequence). Trimming took off 9 bases at V and 3 bases at J, with 3 bases between the two ends. The CDR3 sequence: CASGYNEQFF. The CDR3, as DNA: TGTGCCAGCGGCTACAATGAGCAGTTCTTC.

V is TRBV5-5 and J is TRBJ2-2; D is uncertain. Trimming took off 3 bases at V and 4 bases at J, with 4 bases between the two ends. The germline V gene has CDR1 SGHKS and CDR2 YYEKEE (reference sequence). The CDR3 covers 12 residues. CDR3 sequence (DNA): TGTGCCAGCAGCTCTTTCACCGGGGAGCTGTTTTTT. Translation gives CASSSFTGELFF.

This chain connects TRBV4-2 to TRBJ2-7; D uncertain. V shed 0 bases and J shed 4 bases, with 4 bases lying between them. Germline CDR1 and CDR2: LGHNA and YNFKEQ. The CDR3 runs to 12 residues. The CDR3 DNA follows: TGTGCCAGCAGCCAAGATCGGTACGAGCAGTACTTC. It codes for CASSQDRYEQYF.

The chain links TRBV18 to TRBJ1-4, with D uncertain. V was trimmed by 4 bases and J by 8 bases, leaving 14 bases between them. CDR3 length: 14 amino acids. Germline V lookup: CDR1 KGHSH, CDR2 LQKENI. The CDR3 nucleotides read TGTGCCAGCTCACTGGACCTACCCGCCGAAAAACTGTTTTTT. As protein: CASSLDLPAEKLFF.